This T cell receptor (beta chain) was identified during a study of T cells in Graves' hyperthyroidism and ophthalmopathy. What was amplified from RNA transcripts were TCR beta CDR3 regions. First-round RT-PCR with HTBI primers amplified the TCR CDR3 region. One entry per CDR3 protein results from TCRdb running MiXCR on the multiplex PCR reads. The sample lists about 720,000 distinct CDR3 sequences; less than 20% were seen once. Between the trimmed V and J ends, which lost 5 bases and 0 bases, there was a span of 11 bases. From germline, CDR1 is SEHNR and CDR2 FQNEAQ (reference sequence). The CDR3 runs to 16 residues. Researchers defined stable Graves' hyperthyroidism as no ophthalmopathy progression within 18 months. Patients aged 18 to 65 had newly diagnosed hyperthyroidism that had lasted under 2 months. Exclusion of a patient resulted from uncontrolled infection, other autoimmune disease, pregnancy or lactation.

V gene TRBV7-9 combines with J gene TRBJ1-6; D is unresolved. This receptor was identified in a man aged 18 to 35 with Graves' hyperthyroidism. The sequenced sample was blood. CDR3 sequence (DNA): TGTGCCAGCAGCCCCCCTGGCGGCTCCTATAATTCACCCCTCCACTTT. It encodes CASSPPGGSYNSPLHF.